This TCR beta chain was captured in a study of technical replicates of blood from a handful of donors. This clone occurred once. Produced via immunoSEQ multiplex PCR; TCRdb's table is partial and in-frame only. This sample carries around 81,000 clones, roughly 95% of them seen once, and the ten largest clones take 0.36%. V lost 0 bases and J lost 7; bases outside the gene matches: 8. The CDR3 totals 17 residues. From germline, CDR1 is SGHNT and CDR2 YENEEA. The chain recombines TRBV11-3 with TRBJ2-1, with TRBD2 identical over 11 bases. This clonotype originated in a human donor in good health. Material: T cells isolated from PBMCs. The CDR3 sequence is CASSLEGASGRRNEQFF. The CDR3 nucleotides are TGTGCCAGCAGCTTAGAGGGGGCTAGCGGGAGGAGGAATGAGCAGTTCTTC.